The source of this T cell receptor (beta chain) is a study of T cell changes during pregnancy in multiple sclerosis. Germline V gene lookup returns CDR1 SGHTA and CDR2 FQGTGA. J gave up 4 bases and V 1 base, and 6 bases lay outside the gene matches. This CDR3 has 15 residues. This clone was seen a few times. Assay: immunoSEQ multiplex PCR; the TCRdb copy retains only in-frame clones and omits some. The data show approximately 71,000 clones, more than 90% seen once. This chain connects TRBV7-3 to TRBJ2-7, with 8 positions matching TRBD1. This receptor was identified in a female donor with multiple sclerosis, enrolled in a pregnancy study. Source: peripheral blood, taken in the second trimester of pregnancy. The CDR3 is CASSLMPGQGYEQYF. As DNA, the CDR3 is TGTGCCAGCAGCTTAATGCCTGGACAGGGTTACGAGCAGTACTTC.